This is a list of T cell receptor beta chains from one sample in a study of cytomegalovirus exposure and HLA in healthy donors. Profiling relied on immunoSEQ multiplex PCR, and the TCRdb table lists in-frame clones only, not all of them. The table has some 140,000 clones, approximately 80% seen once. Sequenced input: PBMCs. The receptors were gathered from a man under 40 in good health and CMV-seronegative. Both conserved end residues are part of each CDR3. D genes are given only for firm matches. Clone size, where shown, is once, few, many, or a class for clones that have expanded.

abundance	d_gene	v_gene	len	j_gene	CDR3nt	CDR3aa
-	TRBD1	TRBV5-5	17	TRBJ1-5	TGTGCCAGCAGCTTGGGGGGTAGGGGGCTCGGTTATCAGCCCCAGCATTTT	CASSLGGRGLGYQPQHF
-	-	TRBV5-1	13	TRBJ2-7	TGCGCCAGCAGCTACGGACGGGGTGACGAGCAGTACTTC	CASSYGRGDEQYF
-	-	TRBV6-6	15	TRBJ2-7	TGTGCCAGCAGTTCCCGGGACTCCTTCTCCTACGAGCAGTACTTC	CASSSRDSFSYEQYF
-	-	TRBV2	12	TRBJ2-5	TGTGCCAGCACCCGGGAGCAAGAGACCCAGTACTTC	CASTREQETQYF
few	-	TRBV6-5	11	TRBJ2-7	TGTGCCAGCAGTTCTTTTAGCGAGCAGTACTTC	CASSSFSEQYF
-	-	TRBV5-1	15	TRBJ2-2	TGCGCCAGCACCAATTACCCAGGGAATTTCGGGGAGCTGTTTTTT	CASTNYPGNFGELFF
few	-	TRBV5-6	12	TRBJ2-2	TGTGCCAGCAGCTTTAGCCCCGGGGAGCTGTTTTTT	CASSFSPGELFF
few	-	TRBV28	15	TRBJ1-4	TGTGCCAGCAGTCCCCTCGAAGCGGGTAATGAAAAACTGTTTTTT	CASSPLEAGNEKLFF
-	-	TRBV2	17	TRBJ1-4	TGTGCCAGCAGTGAGTTAGGGTCTGCAGGGTTTAATGAAAAACTGTTTTTT	CASSELGSAGFNEKLFF
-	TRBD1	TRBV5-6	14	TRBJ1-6	TGTGCCAGCAGCTTGCCCAGGGGGAATTCACCCCTCCACTTT	CASSLPRGNSPLHF
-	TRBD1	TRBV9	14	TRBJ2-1	TGTGCCAGCAGCGCTGGGGACAGGGGAAATGAGCAGTTCTTC	CASSAGDRGNEQFF
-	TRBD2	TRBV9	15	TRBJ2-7	TGTGCCAGCAGCCAACAACTAGCGCACTCCTACGAGCAGTACTTC	CASSQQLAHSYEQYF
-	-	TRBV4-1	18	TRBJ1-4	TGCGCCAGCAGCCGTAACCAGGTAGGAGGCAGACAAAATGAAAAACTGTTTTTT	CASSRNQVGGRQNEKLFF
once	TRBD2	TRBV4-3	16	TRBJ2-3	TGCGCCAGCAGCCCGACTAGCGGGATGGGCACAGATACGCAGTATTTT	CASSPTSGMGTDTQYF
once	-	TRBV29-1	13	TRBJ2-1	TGCAGCGCGGGAGTGGAGGGCGCGAGAAAGCAGTTCTTC	CSAGVEGARKQFF
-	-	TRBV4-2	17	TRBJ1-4	TGTGCCAGCAGCCAAGAATTGGTCTGGAGAGCTAATGAAAAACTGTTTTTT	CASSQELVWRANEKLFF
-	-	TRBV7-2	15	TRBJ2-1	TGTGCCAGCAGAATGGGTTGGGGCGATTACAATGAGCAGTTCTTC	CASRMGWGDYNEQFF
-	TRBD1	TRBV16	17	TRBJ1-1	TGTGCCAGCAGCCAATCCTTAGGACAGGCCGGGGTCGGTGAAGCTTTCTTT	CASSQSLGQAGVGEAFF
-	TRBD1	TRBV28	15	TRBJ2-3	TGTGCCAGCAGTTCAAGCGGCAGGGGGACAGATACGCAGTATTTT	CASSSSGRGTDTQYF
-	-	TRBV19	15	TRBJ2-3	TGTGCCAGTAGTATAGGGGCAGGGGGGCCCCGATCGCAGTATTTT	CASSIGAGGPRSQYF
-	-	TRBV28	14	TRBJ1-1	TGTGCCATCGAAGTGGGGGGACGGAACACTGAAGCTTTCTTT	CAIEVGGRNTEAFF
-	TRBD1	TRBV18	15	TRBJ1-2	TGTGCCAGCTCACCCGGGACAGGGCAATTGTATGGCTACACCTTC	CASSPGTGQLYGYTF
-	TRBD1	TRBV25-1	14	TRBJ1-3	TGTGCCAGCGGGAGAGCCGGACAGGTCAACACCATATATTTT	CASGRAGQVNTIYF
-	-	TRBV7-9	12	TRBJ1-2	TGTGCCAGCAGCTGGGGGGGCGGCGACTACACCTTC	CASSWGGGDYTF
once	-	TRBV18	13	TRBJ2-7	TGTGCCAGCTCACTCAGTCTAGAGCCCGAGCAGTACTTC	CASSLSLEPEQYF
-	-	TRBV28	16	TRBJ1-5	TGTGCCAGCAGTTTATTAGGCGGGGTCCGTTATCAGCCCCAGCATTTT	CASSLLGGVRYQPQHF
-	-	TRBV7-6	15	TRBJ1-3	TGTGCCAGCAGCTTCGGCAGCCCCACTAGAAACACCATATATTTT	CASSFGSPTRNTIYF
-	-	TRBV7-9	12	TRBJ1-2	TGTTCCAGCAGCACGGGACTAGTGGGCTACACCTTC	CSSSTGLVGYTF
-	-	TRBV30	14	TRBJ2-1	TGTGCCTGGAGTGTAAAAACTAGAAAGAGTGAGCAGTTCTTC	CAWSVKTRKSEQFF
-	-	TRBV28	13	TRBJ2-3	TGTGCCTCCTTTAGCGAGTACACAGATACGCAGTATTTT	CASFSEYTDTQYF
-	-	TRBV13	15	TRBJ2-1	TGTGCCAGCAGCTTATTACCTAGTGCGATGGATGAGCAGTTCTTC	CASSLLPSAMDEQFF
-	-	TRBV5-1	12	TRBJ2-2	TGCGCCAGCAGCCTAGGAGCCGGGGAGCTGTTTTTT	CASSLGAGELFF
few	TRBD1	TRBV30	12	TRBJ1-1	TGTGCCTTGGACAGGGGGAACACTGAAGCTTTCTTT	CALDRGNTEAFF
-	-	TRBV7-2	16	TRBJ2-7	TGTGCCAGCAGCTTAGCGGTGGGGGCCGGTTCCTACGAGCAGTACTTC	CASSLAVGAGSYEQYF
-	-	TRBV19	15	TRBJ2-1	TGTGCCAGTGGCCCGGGACACAAGAGACTCCTTGAGCAGTTCTTC	CASGPGHKRLLEQFF
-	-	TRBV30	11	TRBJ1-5	TGTGCCTGGGGGAGTAGCCAGCCCCAGCATTTT	CAWGSSQPQHF
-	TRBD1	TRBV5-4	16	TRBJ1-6	TGTGCCAGCACCTCACGAACGACAGGGGGGGATTCACCCCTCCACTTT	CASTSRTTGGDSPLHF
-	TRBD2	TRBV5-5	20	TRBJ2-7	TGTGCCAGCAGCTTGGATACCGGGACTTCGGCTCAGCGGGAGGGCTACGAGCAGTACTTC	CASSLDTGTSAQREGYEQYF
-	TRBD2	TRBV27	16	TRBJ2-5	TGTGCCAGCAGTTGGAGGGGACTAGCGGGAGTTGAGACCCAGTACTTC	CASSWRGLAGVETQYF
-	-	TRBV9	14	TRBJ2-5	TGTGCCAGCAGCGTAGGTGGAGGCCAAGAGACCCAGTACTTC	CASSVGGGQETQYF
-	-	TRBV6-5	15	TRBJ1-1	TGTGCCAGCACCCTAAGGCCCCTCGCGGGCGATGAAGCTTTCTTT	CASTLRPLAGDEAFF
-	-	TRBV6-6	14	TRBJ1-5	TGTGCCAGCAGTTACTCGTATGGCAATCAGCCCCAGCATTTT	CASSYSYGNQPQHF
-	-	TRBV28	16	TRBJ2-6	TGTGCCAGCAGTTCCACAGCTAACTCTGGGGCCAACGTCCTGACTTTC	CASSSTANSGANVLTF
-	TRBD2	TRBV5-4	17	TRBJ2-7	TGTGCCAGCAGCTCCGGGAAAATAGCGGGAAGCTCCTACGAGCAGTACTTC	CASSSGKIAGSSYEQYF
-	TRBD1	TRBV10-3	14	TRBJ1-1	TGTGCCATCAGTTACGGACAGGATTACACTGAAGCTTTCTTT	CAISYGQDYTEAFF
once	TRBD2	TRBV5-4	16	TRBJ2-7	TGTGCCAGCAGCCTCGACCCGGTACTAGCGGGGGGCGAGCAGTACTTC	CASSLDPVLAGGEQYF
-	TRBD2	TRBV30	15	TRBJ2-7	TGTGCCTGGAGTCCTAGCGGGAGCCTCTCCTACGAGCAGTACTTC	CAWSPSGSLSYEQYF
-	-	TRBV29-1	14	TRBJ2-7	TGCAGCGTTGTCTTCCAGGGGCCCCCCTACGAGCAGTACTTC	CSVVFQGPPYEQYF
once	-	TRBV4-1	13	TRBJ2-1	TGCGCCAGCATGGGACTTCGGAACAATGAGCAGTTCTTC	CASMGLRNNEQFF
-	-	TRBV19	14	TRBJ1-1	TGTGCCAGTAGTATTCTAGGGGCCGAGACTGAAGCTTTCTTT	CASSILGAETEAFF
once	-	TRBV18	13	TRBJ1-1	TGTGCCAGCTCACCACCTCCAGGAACTGAAGCTTTCTTT	CASSPPPGTEAFF
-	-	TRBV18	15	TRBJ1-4	TGTGCCAGCTCACCCGGAGGGGAGGGGAATGAAAAACTGTTTTTT	CASSPGGEGNEKLFF
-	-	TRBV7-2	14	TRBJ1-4	TGTGCCAGCAGCTTAGGTCCGGACACCGAAAAACTGTTTTTT	CASSLGPDTEKLFF